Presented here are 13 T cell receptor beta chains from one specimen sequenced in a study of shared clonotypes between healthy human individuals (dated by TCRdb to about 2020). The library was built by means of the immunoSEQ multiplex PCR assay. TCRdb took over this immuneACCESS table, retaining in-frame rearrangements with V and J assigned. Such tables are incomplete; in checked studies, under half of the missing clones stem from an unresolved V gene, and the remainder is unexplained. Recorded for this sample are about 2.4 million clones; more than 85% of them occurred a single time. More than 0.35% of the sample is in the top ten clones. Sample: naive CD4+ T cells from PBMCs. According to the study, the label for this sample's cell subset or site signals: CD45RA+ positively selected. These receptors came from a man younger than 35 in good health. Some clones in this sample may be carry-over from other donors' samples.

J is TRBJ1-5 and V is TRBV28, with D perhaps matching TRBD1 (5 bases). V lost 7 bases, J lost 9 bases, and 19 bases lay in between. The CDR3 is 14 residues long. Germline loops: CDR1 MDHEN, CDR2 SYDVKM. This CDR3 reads CASKPGTGTGPQHF. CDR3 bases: TGTGCCAGCAAGCCCGGGACGGGAACGGGGCCCCAGCATTTT.

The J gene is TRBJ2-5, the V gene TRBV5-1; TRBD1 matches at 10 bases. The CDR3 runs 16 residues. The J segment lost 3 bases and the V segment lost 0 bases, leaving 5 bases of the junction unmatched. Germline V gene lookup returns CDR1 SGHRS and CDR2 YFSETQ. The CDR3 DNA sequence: TGCGCCAGCAGCTTGGGCCCGGGACAGGGGAAAGAGACCCAGTACTTC. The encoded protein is CASSLGPGQGKETQYF.

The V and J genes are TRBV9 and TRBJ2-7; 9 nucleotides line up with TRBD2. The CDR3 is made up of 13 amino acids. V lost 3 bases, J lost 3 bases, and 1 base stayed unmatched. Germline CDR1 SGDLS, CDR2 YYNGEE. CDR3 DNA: TGTGCCAGCAGCGCTAGCGGGAACTACGAGCAGTACTTC. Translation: CASSASGNYEQYF.

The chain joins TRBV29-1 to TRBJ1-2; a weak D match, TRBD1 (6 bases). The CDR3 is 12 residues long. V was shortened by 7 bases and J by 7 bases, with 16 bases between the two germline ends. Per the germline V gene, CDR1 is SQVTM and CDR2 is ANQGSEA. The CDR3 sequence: CSGGHALLGYTF. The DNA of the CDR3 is TGCAGCGGGGGACACGCTCTTCTTGGCTACACCTTC.

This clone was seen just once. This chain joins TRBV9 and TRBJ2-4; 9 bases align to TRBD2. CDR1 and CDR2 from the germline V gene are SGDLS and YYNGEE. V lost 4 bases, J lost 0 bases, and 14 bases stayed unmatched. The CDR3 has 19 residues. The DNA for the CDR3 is TGTGCCAGCAGCCCAGGAGGGGCTAGCGGGAACCTAGCCAAAAACATTCAGTACTTC. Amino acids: CASSPGGASGNLAKNIQYF.

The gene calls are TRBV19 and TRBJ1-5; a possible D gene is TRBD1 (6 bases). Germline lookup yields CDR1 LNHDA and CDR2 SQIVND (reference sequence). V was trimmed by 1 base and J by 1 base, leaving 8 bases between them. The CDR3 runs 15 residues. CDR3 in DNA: TGTGCCAGTAGTATAGGGACAGCAAGCAATCAGCCCCAGCATTTT. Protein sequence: CASSIGTASNQPQHF.

CDR3 in DNA: TGTGCCAGCAGCTCCCAGGCGGGTACAACTAATGAAAAACTGTTTTTT. Protein product: CASSSQAGTTNEKLFF. This chain uses TRBV7-9 with TRBJ1-4, with D unresolved. Germline V lookup: CDR1 SEHNR, CDR2 FQNEAQ (reference sequence). The CDR3 has 16 amino acids. Trimming took off 4 bases at V and 0 bases at J, with 12 bases between the two ends.

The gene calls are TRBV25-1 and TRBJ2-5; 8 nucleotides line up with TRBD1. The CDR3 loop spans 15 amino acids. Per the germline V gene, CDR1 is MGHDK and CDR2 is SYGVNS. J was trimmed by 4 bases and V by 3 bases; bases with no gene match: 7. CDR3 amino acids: CASSDPGTGRETQYF. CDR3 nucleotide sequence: TGTGCCAGCAGTGACCCAGGGACAGGACGAGAGACCCAGTACTTC. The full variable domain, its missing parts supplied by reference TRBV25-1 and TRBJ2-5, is EADIYQTPRYLVIGTGKKITLECSQTMGHDKMYWYQQDPGMELHLIHYSYGVNSTEKGDLSSESTVSRIRTEHFPLTLESARPSHTSQYLCASSDPGTGRETQYFGPGTRLLVL.

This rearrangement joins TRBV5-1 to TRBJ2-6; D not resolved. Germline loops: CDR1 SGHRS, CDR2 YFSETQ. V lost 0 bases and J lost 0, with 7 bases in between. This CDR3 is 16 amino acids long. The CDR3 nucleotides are TGCGCCAGCAGCTTGGGACCCATCTCTGGGGCCAACGTCCTGACTTTC. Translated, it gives CASSLGPISGANVLTF.

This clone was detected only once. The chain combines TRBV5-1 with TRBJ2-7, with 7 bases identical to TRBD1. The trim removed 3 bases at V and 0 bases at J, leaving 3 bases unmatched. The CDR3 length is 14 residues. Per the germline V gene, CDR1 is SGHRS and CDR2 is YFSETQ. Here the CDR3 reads CASSSTGSSYEQYF. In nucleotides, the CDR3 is TGCGCCAGCAGCTCGACAGGGAGCTCCTACGAGCAGTACTTC.

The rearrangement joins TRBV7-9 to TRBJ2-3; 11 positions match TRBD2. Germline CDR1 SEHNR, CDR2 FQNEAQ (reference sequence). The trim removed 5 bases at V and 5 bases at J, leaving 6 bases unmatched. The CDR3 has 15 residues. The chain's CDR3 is CASSRATSGRDTQYF. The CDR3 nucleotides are TGTGCCAGCAGCAGGGCCACTAGCGGGAGAGATACGCAGTATTTT.

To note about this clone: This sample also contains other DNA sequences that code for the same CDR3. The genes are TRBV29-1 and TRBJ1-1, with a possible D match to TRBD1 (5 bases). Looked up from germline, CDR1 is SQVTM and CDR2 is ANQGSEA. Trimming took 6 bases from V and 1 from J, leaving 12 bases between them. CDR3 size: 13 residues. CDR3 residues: CSVSGRQNTEAFF. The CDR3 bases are TGCAGCGTCTCGGGACGGCAGAACACTGAAGCTTTCTTT.

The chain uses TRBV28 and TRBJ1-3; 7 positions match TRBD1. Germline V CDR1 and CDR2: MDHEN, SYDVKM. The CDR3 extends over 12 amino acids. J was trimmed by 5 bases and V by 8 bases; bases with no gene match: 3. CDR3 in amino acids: CASWDSRNTIYF. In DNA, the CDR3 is TGTGCCAGCTGGGACAGTAGAAACACCATATATTTT.